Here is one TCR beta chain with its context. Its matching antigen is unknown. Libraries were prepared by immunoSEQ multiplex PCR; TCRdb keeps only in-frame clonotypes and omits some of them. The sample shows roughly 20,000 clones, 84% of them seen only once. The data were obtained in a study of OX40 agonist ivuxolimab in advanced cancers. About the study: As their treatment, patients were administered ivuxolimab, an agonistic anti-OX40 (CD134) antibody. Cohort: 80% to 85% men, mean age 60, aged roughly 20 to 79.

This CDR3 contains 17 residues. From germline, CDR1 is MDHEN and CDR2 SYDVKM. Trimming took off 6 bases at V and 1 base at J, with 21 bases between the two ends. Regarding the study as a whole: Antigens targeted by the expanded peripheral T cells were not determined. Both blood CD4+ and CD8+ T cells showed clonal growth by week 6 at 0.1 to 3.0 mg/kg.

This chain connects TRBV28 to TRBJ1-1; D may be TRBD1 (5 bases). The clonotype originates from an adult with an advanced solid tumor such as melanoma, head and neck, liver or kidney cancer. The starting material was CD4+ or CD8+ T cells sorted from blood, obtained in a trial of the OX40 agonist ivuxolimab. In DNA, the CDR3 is TGTGCCAGCAGCCCGGCGACAGCTTTCAAGGGGAACACTGAAGCTTTCTTT. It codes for CASSPATAFKGNTEAFF. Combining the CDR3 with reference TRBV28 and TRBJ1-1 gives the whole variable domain DVKVTQSSRYLVKRTGEKVFLECVQDMDHENMFWYRQDPGLGLRLIYFSYDVKMKEKGDIPEGYSVSREKKERFSLILESASTNQTSMYLCASSPATAFKGNTEAFFGQGTRLTVV.